The 8 T cell receptor beta chains below were found in one sample sequenced in a study of immune evolution from preneoplasia to lung adenocarcinoma. Assay used: immunoSEQ multiplex PCR; TCRdb lists only in-frame clones, some missing. The sample shows around 6,400 clones, approximately 85% of them seen only once. Sequencing input: FFPE invasive lung adenocarcinoma tissue. The receptors were gathered from a person aged 50-70 years with lung adenocarcinoma.

V and J are TRBV18 and TRBJ2-3; either TRBD1 or TRBD2 may supply D (6 bases each). Germline CDR1 and CDR2: KGHSH and LQKENI. The CDR3 contains 16 residues. The V gene lost 0 bases and the J gene lost 3 bases, with 13 bases spanning the gap. The CDR3 is CASSPPGRGGTDTQYF. In DNA form, the CDR3 reads TGTGCCAGCTCACCACCGGGTAGAGGGGGGACAGATACGCAGTATTTT.

The chain links TRBV6-5 to TRBJ2-7, with 11 bases that match TRBD2. Germline-derived CDR1 and CDR2 are MNHEY and SVGAGI. Trimming took 4 bases from V and 4 from J; bases not matched to a gene: 6. This CDR3 is built from 15 residues. The CDR3 sequence: CASSSSLAGGYEQYF. CDR3 DNA: TGTGCCAGCAGTTCCTCTTTAGCGGGAGGGTACGAGCAGTACTTC.

V is TRBV6-1 and J is TRBJ2-3; TRBD2 matches 13 bases. V dropped 8 bases and J dropped 4; count of bases not matched to a gene: 6. The CDR3 consists of 15 residues. Germline V CDR1 and CDR2: MNHNS, SASEGT. CDR3 protein: CASEPGLAGSDTQYF. CDR3 coding DNA: TGTGCCAGCGAACCGGGACTAGCGGGATCAGATACGCAGTATTTT.

This clone was seen only once. The V call is TRBV7-6, the J call TRBJ2-7; 9 positions match TRBD2. The CDR3 consists of 14 residues. Trimming removed 4 bases from V and 6 bases from J; junction bases left unmatched: 7. Per the germline V gene, CDR1 is SGHVS and CDR2 is FNYEAQ. The CDR3 here is CASSSGLASVEQYF. The DNA of the CDR3 is TGTGCCAGCAGCTCGGGACTAGCATCTGTCGAGCAGTACTTC.

The chain links TRBV4-1 to TRBJ2-2; D might be TRBD1 (6 bases). The CDR3 consists of 17 residues. Trimming shortened V by 4 bases and J by 2 bases, and 17 bases separated the two germline ends. The germline V gene has CDR1 MGHRA and CDR2 YSYEKL. The CDR3 here is CASSPSPAGVNTGELFF. CDR3 sequence (DNA): TGCGCCAGCAGCCCTTCCCCTGCAGGGGTCAACACCGGGGAGCTGTTTTTT.

V and J are TRBV6-1 and TRBJ1-4; D not certain. The CDR3 loop spans 14 amino acids. Germline loops: CDR1 MNHNS, CDR2 SASEGT. V was cut by 2 bases and J by 3 bases, with 7 bases left in between. In DNA, the CDR3 is TGTGCCAGCAGTGAAATGGGCCCTAATGAAAAACTGTTTTTT. Its translation: CASSEMGPNEKLFF.

The chain employs TRBV6-1 and TRBJ2-7, with 7 bases identical to TRBD1. Germline lookup yields CDR1 MNHNS and CDR2 SASEGT. The CDR3 has 16 residues. The V segment lost 2 bases and the J segment 6 bases; nucleotides outside the gene matches: 13. The CDR3 region is CASSEKRGQVGLEQYF. The CDR3 DNA reads TGTGCCAGCAGTGAAAAGAGAGGACAGGTGGGTCTCGAGCAGTACTTC.

The chain employs TRBV2 and TRBJ2-3; 7 positions agree with TRBD1. The CDR3 is 15 amino acids. Trimming cost V 7 bases and J 4 bases; bases outside gene matches: 11. Germline lookup yields CDR1 SNHLY and CDR2 FYNNEI. The CDR3 loop reads CASNQDRVGSDTQYF. CDR3 nucleotide sequence: TGTGCCAGCAACCAAGACAGGGTGGGCTCAGATACGCAGTATTTT. Based on the CDR3 plus reference TRBV2 and TRBJ2-3, the full variable domain is EPEVTQTPSHQVTQMGQEVILRCVPISNHLYFYWYRQILGQKVEFLVSFYNNEISEKSEIFDDQFSVERPDGSNFTLKIRSTKLEDSAMYFCASNQDRVGSDTQYFGPGTRLTVL.